The 30 T cell receptor beta chains listed next were all sequenced from one sample in a study of cytomegalovirus exposure and HLA in healthy donors. The PCR contained 60 Vbeta and 13 Jbeta primers. Profiling relied on immunoSEQ multiplex PCR, and the TCRdb table lists in-frame clones only, not all of them. The top ten hold 4.5% to 6% of the sample, which has fewer than 80,000 clones, roughly 75% seen once. Sample: PBMCs. Every receptor here comes from a woman in her twenties or thirties in good health and CMV-seronegative.

The CDR3 spells CASNDRESFQYF. CDR3 DNA: TGTGCCAGCAACGACAGGGAGTCCTTTCAGTACTTC. This chain links TRBV25-1 with TRBJ2-4; the match to TRBD1 covers 7 bases. Per germline, CDR1 MGHDK and CDR2 SYGVNS. The J segment lost 11 bases and the V segment lost 7 bases, leaving 8 bases of the junction unmatched. The CDR3 is made up of 12 amino acids.

This clone was counted a single time. The rearrangement uses TRBV11-2 and TRBJ1-5; D ambiguous. This CDR3 spans 13 amino acids. Deletions cut 0 bases from V and 6 bases from J, with 6 bases between. In germline, CDR1 is SGHAT, CDR2 FQNNGV. CDR3 sequence reads: CASSLDTGQPQHF. The CDR3 DNA reads as TGTGCCAGCAGCTTAGATACTGGTCAGCCCCAGCATTTT.

This clone was observed a handful of times. The chain has TRBV2 and TRBJ2-5; TRBD2 matches 7 bases. Germline V gene data show CDR1 as SNHLY and CDR2 as FYNNEI. The V segment lost 2 bases and the J segment 2 bases; nucleotides outside the gene matches: 2. The CDR3 spans 14 residues. The CDR3 nucleotides read TGTGCCAGCAGTGAAAGAGCGGGGCAAGAGACCCAGTACTTC. The encoded protein is CASSERAGQETQYF.

The genes are TRBV5-4 and TRBJ2-3, with D perhaps TRBD1 (6 bases). V was cut by 8 bases and J by 6 bases, with 19 bases left in between. CDR3 length: 14 residues. Germline values: CDR1 SGHNT, CDR2 YYREEE (reference sequence). The CDR3 DNA sequence: TGTGCCAGTTCTAGCAAATACACAGGGGATACGCAGTATTTT. Encoded protein: CASSSKYTGDTQYF.

The chain carries TRBV7-8 and TRBJ2-3; 9 bases are shared with TRBD2. The CDR3 is 16 amino acids. V gave up 5 bases and J gave up 2 bases; unmatched junction bases: 8. CDR1 is SGHVS and CDR2 is FQNEAQ in the germline V gene. The DNA of the CDR3 is TGTGCCAGCAGCCCGGGACTAGCTATTCTCACAGATACGCAGTATTTT. Translation gives CASSPGLAILTDTQYF. The whole variable domain, filled in from reference TRBV7-8 and TRBJ2-3, reads GAGVSQSPRYKVAKRGQDVALRCDPISGHVSLFWYQQALGQGPEFLTYFQNEAQLDKSGLPSDRFFAERPEGSVSTLKIQRTQQEDSAVYLCASSPGLAILTDTQYFGPGTRLTVL.

V and J are TRBV10-3 and TRBJ2-5; no firm D call. Trimming removed 0 bases at V and 5 bases at J, with 4 bases between. The length of the CDR3 is 12 residues. Germline V lookup: CDR1 ENHRY, CDR2 SYGVKD. Here the CDR3 reads CAISESGETQYF. DNA for the CDR3: TGTGCCATCAGTGAGTCCGGGGAGACCCAGTACTTC.

This clone was counted a few times. The rearrangement uses TRBV27 and TRBJ2-7; D is possibly TRBD2 (7 bases). V gave up 4 bases and J gave up 7 bases, with 23 bases separating them. The CDR3 totals 16 residues. CDR1 is MNHEY, CDR2 SMNVEV, per germline (reference sequence). The CDR3 bases are TGTGCCAGCAGTTCCGCCCTCGGGGCGGGGGCGCTTGAGCAGTACTTC. Amino acids: CASSSALGAGALEQYF.

The chain employs TRBV6-1 and TRBJ2-3, with no clear D. Per germline, CDR1 MNHNS and CDR2 SASEGT. The CDR3 runs 15 residues. Trimming removed 2 bases at V and 2 bases at J, with 11 bases between. The CDR3 protein is CASSEPGSTTDTQYF. For the CDR3, the DNA is TGTGCCAGCAGTGAACCTGGCTCAACCACAGATACGCAGTATTTT.

The chain uses TRBV11-2 and TRBJ2-3, with D maybe TRBD1 (7 bases). CDR3 size: 15 residues. V was cut by 2 bases and J by 5 bases, with 14 bases left in between. Germline assignment: CDR1 SGHAT and CDR2 FQNNGV. CDR3 protein: CASSLSWQGGDTQYF. Here the CDR3 DNA reads TGTGCCAGCAGCTTAAGTTGGCAGGGGGGAGATACGCAGTATTTT.

The chain uses TRBV19 and TRBJ1-1, with D uncertain. This CDR3 comprises 14 residues. The V and J ends lost 5 bases and 0 bases respectively, with 10 bases between them. Germline V gene data show CDR1 as LNHDA and CDR2 as SQIVND (reference sequence). In nucleotides, the CDR3 is TGTGCCAGTAGTTTTGGACTATTGAACACTGAAGCTTTCTTT. It specifies CASSFGLLNTEAFF.

The rearrangement uses TRBV30 and TRBJ1-5; a possible D gene is TRBD1 (6 bases). V was cut by 3 bases and J by 4 bases, with 10 bases left in between. Germline loops: CDR1 GTSNPN, CDR2 SVGIG (reference sequence). The CDR3 sequence is 13 residues long. The CDR3 coding sequence is TGTGCCTGGAGCGCGGACAGAAATCAGCCCCAGCATTTT. This translates into CAWSADRNQPQHF.

V and J are TRBV30 and TRBJ1-2, with D possibly TRBD1 on 5 matching bases. CDR3 length: 12 residues. Deletions cut 4 bases from V and 6 bases from J, with 12 bases between. The germline gives CDR1 GTSNPN, CDR2 SVGIG (reference sequence). CDR3 loop: CAWTVRGNGYTF. CDR3 DNA: TGTGCCTGGACAGTCCGGGGGAATGGCTACACCTTC.

As DNA, the CDR3 is TGTGCCAGCTCACCACAAGCGGGAGAGTCGAATGAGCAGTTCTTC. It encodes CASSPQAGESNEQFF. J is TRBJ2-1 and V is TRBV18; 8 nucleotides match TRBD2. Germline values: CDR1 KGHSH, CDR2 LQKENI. Trimming took 1 base from V and 7 from J; bases not matched to a gene: 6. This CDR3 has 15 residues. The full variable domain, with the rest looked up from reference TRBV18 and TRBJ2-1, is NAGVMQNPRHLVRRRGQEARLRCSPMKGHSHVYWYRQLPEEGLKFMVYLQKENIIDESGMPKERFSAEFPKEGPSILRIQQVVRGDSAAYFCASSPQAGESNEQFFGPGTRLTVL.

Here the CDR3 reads CASSSRLAGDPNTQYF. CDR3 DNA: TGTGCCAGCAGCTCCCGACTAGCGGGAGACCCCAATACGCAGTATTTT. This chain links TRBV7-9 with TRBJ2-3; TRBD2 agrees at 12 bases. Trimming cost V 4 bases and J 7 bases; bases outside gene matches: 9. Per the germline V gene, CDR1 is SEHNR and CDR2 is FQNEAQ (reference sequence). The CDR3 has 16 residues.

The genes are TRBV10-3 and TRBJ2-3, with no clear D. The germline gives CDR1 ENHRY, CDR2 SYGVKD. V lost 3 bases and J 0 bases, leaving 16 bases between the germline ends. This CDR3 comprises 17 residues. The CDR3 sequence is CAISDPIKQSSTDTQYF. Written as DNA, the CDR3 is TGTGCCATCAGTGACCCAATTAAACAGTCTAGCACAGATACGCAGTATTTT.

The chain recombines TRBV21-1 with TRBJ2-7; the D call of TRBD2 is as the table states it, not checked on the DNA. TRBV21-1 is a listed pseudogene. The CDR3 spans 12 residues. The CDR3 spells CASSSRRVEQYF. As DNA, the CDR3 is TGTGCCAGCAGCAGCCGGAGGGTCGAGCAGTACTTC.

This clone appeared once. The CDR3 here is CASSQEGVGGYTF. Here the CDR3 DNA reads TGCGCCAGCAGCCAAGAGGGAGTTGGCGGCTACACCTTC. The chain employs TRBV4-1 and TRBJ1-2; no reliable D call. Germline V gene lookup returns CDR1 MGHRA and CDR2 YSYEKL. CDR3 length: 13 residues. V dropped 0 bases and J dropped 8 bases, with 10 bases sitting between them.

In its sample, this clone was seen once. V and J are TRBV7-9 and TRBJ1-4, with 9 nucleotides matching TRBD1. Germline V gene data show CDR1 as SEHNR and CDR2 as FQNEAQ (reference sequence). Trimming took 4 bases from V and 8 from J; bases not matched to a gene: 5. The CDR3 contains 14 residues. Here the CDR3 DNA reads TGTGCCAGCAGCTCGGGACAGGGAAGAGAAAAACTGTTTTTT. It translates to CASSSGQGREKLFF.

Worth noting for this clone: Other DNA variants within this sample encode the same CDR3. The chain combines TRBV29-1 with TRBJ1-1; D call uncertain. This CDR3 spans 11 amino acids. V was pared by 4 bases and J by 1 base, with 4 bases between. Per germline, CDR1 SQVTM and CDR2 ANQGSEA. CDR3 region: CSVARNTEAFF. The CDR3 coding sequence is TGCAGCGTTGCCAGGAACACTGAAGCTTTCTTT.

This chain links TRBV10-3 with TRBJ2-5; TRBD1 aligns across 11 bases. Losses at the gene ends were 4 bases for V and 4 bases for J; bases not matched to a gene: 8. CDR1 is ENHRY and CDR2 is SYGVKD in the germline V gene. The CDR3 runs to 16 residues. The DNA for the CDR3 is TGTGCCATCAGTGGCTACTCGGGACAGGGGGGAGAGACCCAGTACTTC. It encodes CAISGYSGQGGETQYF.

This clone appeared once. The J gene is TRBJ2-2, the V gene TRBV13; D is uncertain. Trimming left V 3 bases short and J 1 base short, with 6 bases between. This CDR3 region has 14 residues. Germline V CDR1 and CDR2: PRHDT, FYEKMQ (reference sequence). The CDR3 protein is CASSLGRNTGELFF. The CDR3 coding sequence is TGTGCCAGCAGCTTGGGCCGGAACACCGGGGAGCTGTTTTTT.

The gene calls are TRBV19 and TRBJ2-1; 9 bases fit TRBD2. This CDR3 spans 16 amino acids. Germline lookup yields CDR1 LNHDA and CDR2 SQIVND (reference sequence). The ends lost 3 bases at V and 5 bases at J; junction bases unmatched: 8. CDR3 sequence (DNA): TGTGCCAGTAGTATTTTGGCTAGCGGGACGAACAATGAGCAGTTCTTC. It yields the protein CASSILASGTNNEQFF.

This clone turned up a few times. This chain joins TRBV18 and TRBJ1-4; TRBD1 agrees at 7 bases. The V gene's germline CDR1 is KGHSH and CDR2 LQKENI. The CDR3 is made up of 19 amino acids. Germline trimming cut 4 bases from V and 7 bases from J; bases unmatched to any gene: 21. CDR3 amino acids: CASSLRRQGTANEIEKLFF. The CDR3 DNA reads as TGTGCCAGCTCACTAAGACGCCAAGGGACAGCCAACGAAATTGAAAAACTGTTTTTT.

The chain joins TRBV30 to TRBJ1-4, with D perhaps matching TRBD1 (6 bases). The CDR3 length is 17 residues. V was shortened by 2 bases and J by 0 bases, with 16 bases between the two germline ends. Germline V gene data show CDR1 as GTSNPN and CDR2 as SVGIG (reference sequence). The CDR3 DNA follows: TGTGCCTGGAGTTCGGGGGGGCTCCGGGCAACTAATGAAAAACTGTTTTTT. Encoded protein: CAWSSGGLRATNEKLFF.

The chain joins TRBV28 to TRBJ1-5; D is uncertain. The CDR3 has 14 amino acids. Trimming removed 5 bases from V and 4 bases from J, with 12 bases in between. Germline CDR1 and CDR2: MDHEN and SYDVKM. CDR3 amino acids: CASSLPGNNQPQHF. DNA for the CDR3: TGTGCCAGCAGTCTCCCAGGAAATAATCAGCCCCAGCATTTT.

CDR3 sequence reads: CASSLGTAYEQYV. CDR3 coding DNA: TGTGCCAGCAGCTTAGGTACAGCCTACGAGCAGTACGTC. The chain couples TRBV11-2 to TRBJ2-7, with D uncertain. CDR1 is SGHAT and CDR2 is FQNNGV in the germline V gene. V lost 1 base and J 2 bases, leaving 6 bases between the germline ends. CDR3 length: 13 residues.

The chain is built from TRBV7-2 and TRBJ1-1; 10 bases are shared with TRBD1. V lost 6 bases and J lost 5; bases outside the gene matches: 9. In germline, CDR1 is SGHTA, CDR2 FQGNSA. The CDR3 has 15 residues. The CDR3 loop reads CASRRQGAGETEAFF. The CDR3 bases are TGTGCCAGCAGGCGACAGGGGGCAGGTGAGACTGAAGCTTTCTTT. The full variable domain, in which reference TRBV7-2 and TRBJ1-1 provide the parts outside the CDR3, is GAGVSQSPSNKVTEKGKDVELRCDPISGHTALYWYRQSLGQGLEFLIYFQGNSAPDKSGLPSDRFSAERTGGSVSTLTIQRTQQEDSAVYLCASRRQGAGETEAFFGQGTRLTVV.

The chain is built from TRBV23-1 and TRBJ1-2; 9 bases match TRBD1. TRBV23-1 is assigned to the ORF class and has an uncertain function. V shed 5 bases, J shed 5 bases, and the junction held 6 bases outside the gene matches. The CDR3 has 14 residues. The CDR3 DNA reads TGCGCCAGCAGTGGAAAGACAGGGGGTTATGGCTACACCTTC. Its protein product is CASSGKTGGYGYTF.

This clone was observed a handful of times. CDR3 region: CASSGQGPISNQPQHF. The CDR3 bases are TGTGCCAGCAGTGGGCAGGGCCCGATTAGCAATCAGCCCCAGCATTTT. This rearrangement joins TRBV2 to TRBJ1-5, with D perhaps TRBD1 (5 bases). The CDR3 spans 16 residues. V was pared by 4 bases and J by 0 bases, with 13 bases between. Germline V lookup: CDR1 SNHLY, CDR2 FYNNEI. Using reference TRBV2 and TRBJ1-5 for the parts outside the CDR3, the full variable domain is EPEVTQTPSHQVTQMGQEVILRCVPISNHLYFYWYRQILGQKVEFLVSFYNNEISEKSEIFDDQFSVERPDGSNFTLKIRSTKLEDSAMYFCASSGQGPISNQPQHFGDGTRLSIL.

This clone was detected only once. V and J are TRBV9 and TRBJ2-5; D remains unclear. Trimming left V 4 bases short and J 4 bases short, with 8 bases between. This CDR3 is built from 12 residues. The germline CDR1 and CDR2 sequences are SGDLS and YYNGEE. The CDR3: CASSLPGETQYF. Here the CDR3 DNA reads TGTGCCAGCAGCCTCCCGGGAGAGACCCAGTACTTC.